The 27 T cell receptor beta chains below come from one sample, sequenced in a study of T cell repertoires in cytomegalovirus infection (dated by TCRdb to between 2018 and 2020). According to the study, the label for this sample's treatment or condition signals: in vitro stimulation with specific CMV peptide epitopes to enrich CMV-specific T cells. The instrument given in TCRdb is Illumina HiSeq 1500. TCRdb's own reprocessing of the public reads used fastp at Q25 and MiXCR and kept productive beta chains. CDR3 protein duplicates are merged, each entry listing the most common genes and DNA. The table for this sample lists approximately 350,000 distinct CDR3 sequences; approximately 30% of them were counted only once. About 13% of the sample is in the top ten clones. These receptors have no identified antigens. This sample comprised cultured PBMCs, obtained from culture after CMV antigen stimulation. These TCRs come from a human donor in good health (CMV status not recorded). Some clones in this sample may be carry-over from other donors' samples.

The V gene is TRBV6-1, the J gene TRBJ2-3; possibly TRBD1 for D (5 bases). With 5 bases removed from V and 4 bases from J, the gap between germline ends came to 16 bases. Germline V CDR1 and CDR2: MNHNS, SASEGT. CDR3 size: 15 residues. CDR3 coding DNA: TGTGCCAGCAGTTCGCAGGGTATGGTTCCAGATACGCAGTATTTT. Residues: CASSSQGMVPDTQYF.

This clonotype was picked up a small number of times. This chain uses TRBV7-2 with TRBJ2-5; 12 bases map to TRBD2. The CDR3 loop spans 17 amino acids. Germline loops: CDR1 SGHTA, CDR2 FQGNSA. Trimming removed 5 bases from V and 5 bases from J; junction bases left unmatched: 12. The DNA for the CDR3 is TGTGCCAGCAGCCCCCCCGGACTAGCGGGATTAACGGAGACCCAGTACTTC. This encodes CASSPPGLAGLTETQYF.

CDR3 DNA sequence: TGTGCCAGCAGTTATGACCGAAACACCATATATTTT. Its protein product is CASSYDRNTIYF. This chain links TRBV14 with TRBJ1-3; D is unclear. Deletions cut 6 bases from V and 5 bases from J, with 8 bases between. This CDR3 has 12 amino acids. Germline loops: CDR1 SGHDN, CDR2 FVKESK.

The sample holds a few counts of this clonotype. The chain combines TRBV3-1 with TRBJ2-5; 9 bases agree with TRBD1. V lost 1 base to trimming and J lost 2 bases; unmatched junction nucleotides: 2. The CDR3 extends over 15 amino acids. Germline loops: CDR1 LGHDT, CDR2 YNNKEL (reference sequence). CDR3 sequence reads: CASSQGDRGQETQYF. The CDR3 bases are TGTGCCAGCAGCCAAGGAGACAGGGGGCAAGAGACCCAGTACTTC.

There are a few counts of this clonotype. This chain uses TRBV3-1 with TRBJ2-2, with TRBD2 matching over 9 bases. The CDR3 length is 15 residues. CDR1 is LGHDT, CDR2 YNNKEL, per germline (reference sequence). V was pared by 5 bases and J by 8 bases, with 9 bases of the junction left unmatched. The CDR3 reads CASSGRLAVGGELFF. The CDR3 bases are TGTGCCAGCAGCGGACGACTAGCGGTAGGAGGGGAGCTGTTTTTT.

This clonotype was seen more than once but under ten times. The V gene is TRBV2, the J gene TRBJ1-4; D unresolved. The V end was cut by 8 bases, the J end by 2 bases, with 12 bases between. The CDR3 spans 14 residues. Germline-derived CDR1 and CDR2 are SNHLY and FYNNEI. The CDR3 protein is CASEPVRTNEKLFF. For the CDR3, the DNA is TGTGCCAGCGAGCCGGTTAGGACTAATGAAAAACTGTTTTTT.

This clonotype was counted once. V usage is TRBV28 and J usage is TRBJ2-7; a weak D match, TRBD1 (6 bases). Germline loops: CDR1 MDHEN, CDR2 SYDVKM. Trimming removed 9 bases at V and 4 bases at J, with 19 bases between. The CDR3 has 14 amino acids. The CDR3 DNA is TGTGCCAGTAACCCTGTCAGGGGATCATACGAGCAGTACTTC. It is translated as CASNPVRGSYEQYF. Using reference TRBV28 and TRBJ2-7 for the parts outside the CDR3, the full variable domain is DVKVTQSSRYLVKRTGEKVFLECVQDMDHENMFWYRQDPGLGLRLIYFSYDVKMKEKGDIPEGYSVSREKKERFSLILESASTNQTSMYLCASNPVRGSYEQYFGPGTRLTVT.

Only a few counts were recorded for this clonotype. This rearrangement joins TRBV5-6 to TRBJ1-1; 9 positions match TRBD1. V dropped 3 bases and J dropped 3; count of bases not matched to a gene: 6. The CDR3 loop spans 15 amino acids. From germline, CDR1 is SGHDT and CDR2 YYEEEE. The CDR3, as DNA: TGTGCCAGCAGCTCAACCTGGACAGGGGACACTGAAGCTTTCTTT. Its translation is CASSSTWTGDTEAFF.

The chain combines TRBV12-3 or TRBV12-4 with TRBJ1-2; a weak D match, TRBD1 (6 bases). This CDR3 comprises 13 residues. V was clipped by 3 bases and J by 3 bases, with 8 bases between them. Written as DNA, the CDR3 is TGTGCCAGCAGTTTTGGGACATACTATGGCTACACCTTC. It specifies CASSFGTYYGYTF.

This clonotype appeared a few times. V is TRBV7-6 and J is TRBJ2-5; 9 bases align to TRBD2. Trimming at V came to 4 bases and at J to 4 bases, leaving 10 bases not matched to a gene. The CDR3 spans 16 residues. Per the germline V gene, CDR1 is SGHVS and CDR2 is FNYEAQ. This CDR3 is CASSSLSSGNRETQYF. Written as DNA, the CDR3 is TGTGCCAGCAGCTCTCTTTCTAGCGGGAATCGAGAGACCCAGTACTTC.

The chain couples TRBV7-2 to TRBJ2-3; TRBD2 matches at 7 bases. The CDR3 runs to 15 residues. Germline values: CDR1 SGHTA, CDR2 FQGNSA. J gave up 4 bases and V 7 bases, and 11 bases lay outside the gene matches. The CDR3 DNA reads as TGTGCCAGCACCGTCGCCGGGACTACCCCAGATACGCAGTATTTT. It translates to CASTVAGTTPDTQYF.

The rearrangement links TRBV19 to TRBJ2-1; 14 nucleotides align to TRBD2. The CDR3 sequence is 21 residues long. Germline CDR1 and CDR2: LNHDA and SQIVND (reference sequence). Trimming cost V 5 bases and J 4 bases; bases outside gene matches: 19. The CDR3 DNA follows: TGTGCCAGTAGTCCCCCCCCCGGGACTAGCGGGAGTAGGGTGGGTTACAATGAGCAGTTCTTC. It translates to CASSPPPGTSGSRVGYNEQFF.

This clonotype was detected ten times or more. The chain couples TRBV7-2 to TRBJ2-1; a weak D match, TRBD2 (6 bases). From germline, CDR1 is SGHTA and CDR2 FQGNSA. V lost 0 bases to trimming and J lost 9 bases, with 9 bases between them. CDR3 length: 13 amino acids. This chain's CDR3 is CASSLALEGEQFF. CDR3 in DNA: TGTGCCAGCAGCTTAGCGTTGGAGGGTGAGCAGTTCTTC.

This clonotype was observed many times. The chain employs TRBV11-3 and TRBJ2-1; no firm D call. The CDR3 has 12 residues. Germline V gene data show CDR1 as SGHNT and CDR2 as YENEEA. Trimming took 1 base from V and 7 from J, leaving 5 bases between them. The DNA for the CDR3 is TGTGCCAGCAGCTTAGTCGGGAATGAGCAGTTCTTC. Translation gives CASSLVGNEQFF.

V usage is TRBV7-2 and J usage is TRBJ1-5, with D possibly TRBD1 on 5 matching bases. The V and J ends lost 2 bases and 5 bases respectively, with 10 bases between them. There are 14 residues in the CDR3. Germline values: CDR1 SGHTA, CDR2 FQGNSA. In DNA form, the CDR3 reads TGTGCCAGCAGCTTAAAGAGGGGCGATCAGCCCCAGCATTTT. Protein product: CASSLKRGDQPQHF.

V gene TRBV7-2 combines with J gene TRBJ1-5, with unresolved D. CDR1 and CDR2 (germline): SGHTA, FQGNSA. This CDR3 has 15 residues. The V end lost 5 bases, the J end lost 4 bases, and 15 bases lay between the germline ends. The CDR3 is CASSQSSGGNQPQHF. CDR3 sequence (DNA): TGTGCCAGCAGCCAGAGTTCGGGAGGGAATCAGCCCCAGCATTTT.

The V call is TRBV3-1, the J call TRBJ1-2; TRBD1 matches at 7 bases. The CDR3 has 15 amino acids. CDR1 and CDR2 from the germline V gene are LGHDT and YNNKEL (reference sequence). The V gene end was trimmed by 0 bases and the J gene end by 8 bases; junction bases not matched to a gene: 9. In DNA, the CDR3 is TGTGCCAGCAGCCAAGAAGGAACAGGGGTGAGCGGCTACACCTTC. This sequence encodes CASSQEGTGVSGYTF.

This clonotype appeared a few times. The J gene is TRBJ2-2, the V gene TRBV12-3 or TRBV12-4; D perhaps matches TRBD1 (5 bases). Trimming left V 4 bases short and J 5 bases short, with 17 bases between. CDR3 size: 16 residues. CDR3 sequence reads: CASSSSSARVTGELFF. The CDR3 DNA is TGTGCCAGCAGTTCTTCTTCCGCCAGGGTGACCGGGGAGCTGTTTTTT.

This clonotype was seen a few times. V gene TRBV7-8 combines with J gene TRBJ2-1; 14 bases fit TRBD2. Germline V CDR1 and CDR2: SGHVS, FQNEAQ. CDR3 size: 15 residues. J lost 7 bases, V lost 2 bases, and 1 base had no gene match. CDR3 DNA sequence: TGTGCCAGCAGCTTATGGACTAGCGGGAGGAATGAGCAGTTCTTC. It translates to CASSLWTSGRNEQFF.

This sequence joins TRBV18 and TRBJ2-5; 7 bases are shared with TRBD2. Germline lookup yields CDR1 KGHSH and CDR2 LQKENI. This CDR3 has 16 amino acids. The J segment lost 1 base and the V segment lost 0 bases, leaving 5 bases of the junction unmatched. The CDR3 DNA sequence: TGTGCCAGCTCACCACCATTCGGGAGGACCCAAGAGACCCAGTACTTC. This encodes CASSPPFGRTQETQYF. Complete variable domain (other parts from reference TRBV18 and TRBJ2-5): NAGVMQNPRHLVRRRGQEARLRCSPMKGHSHVYWYRQLPEEGLKFMVYLQKENIIDESGMPKERFSAEFPKEGPSILRIQQVVRGDSAAYFCASSPPFGRTQETQYFGPGTRLLVL.

This chain joins TRBV27 and TRBJ2-7; D unclear. The germline gives CDR1 MNHEY, CDR2 SMNVEV (reference sequence). Trimming left V 6 bases short and J 0 bases short, with 12 bases between. The CDR3 has 14 residues. The CDR3 nucleotides are TGTGCCAGCAGGCAAAGTCTCCGCTCCTACGAGCAGTACGTC. It specifies CASRQSLRSYEQYV.

The V call is TRBV28, the J call TRBJ2-1; D is undetermined. The CDR3 has 11 residues. V was shortened by 6 bases and J by 4 bases, with 4 bases between the two germline ends. Germline CDR1 and CDR2: MDHEN and SYDVKM. The CDR3 sequence is CASRIYNEQFF. The CDR3 nucleotides are TGTGCCAGCAGAATTTACAATGAGCAGTTCTTC.

This clonotype was seen a few times. This chain links TRBV6-2 or TRBV6-3 with TRBJ2-5; possibly TRBD1 or TRBD2 for D (5 bases each). CDR1 and CDR2 from the germline V gene are MNHEY and SVGEGT. There are 15 residues in the CDR3. Trimming cost V 7 bases and J 2 bases, with 17 bases left between them. The CDR3 loop is CASTYLAGAQETQYF. The DNA for the CDR3 is TGTGCCAGCACCTACCTCGCCGGGGCGCAAGAGACCCAGTACTTC.

The V call is TRBV7-3, the J call TRBJ1-1; D not resolved. The CDR3 runs to 13 residues. V lost 1 base and J 6 bases, leaving 9 bases between the germline ends. Germline-derived CDR1 and CDR2 are SGHTA and FQGTGA. The CDR3 loop is CASSLNRWAEAFF. The CDR3 DNA reads as TGTGCCAGCAGCTTAAATCGGTGGGCTGAAGCTTTCTTT.

This clonotype was counted a few times. This chain joins TRBV7-2 and TRBJ2-1; 9 bases agree with TRBD1. Germline CDR1 and CDR2: SGHTA and FQGNSA. The CDR3 sequence is 15 residues long. Trimming took 5 bases from V and 8 from J; bases not matched to a gene: 10. The CDR3 region has the DNA TGTGCCAGCAGCCGGGACAGGGTAGTCGGGCATGAGCAGTTCTTC. Amino acids: CASSRDRVVGHEQFF.

The rearrangement joins TRBV19 to TRBJ1-1; no clear D. The germline V gene encodes CDR1 LNHDA and CDR2 SQIVND (reference sequence). This CDR3 is 17 amino acids long. V was trimmed by 2 bases and J by 0 bases, leaving 16 bases between them. The CDR3 coding sequence is TGTGCCAGTAGTATAAGGACTTTTGCGCTGATGAACACTGAAGCTTTCTTT. Translating gives CASSIRTFALMNTEAFF.

This clonotype was detected many times. The J gene is TRBJ2-1, the V gene TRBV7-2; 9 bases align to TRBD2. Unmatched junction bases numbered 5, after V lost 4 bases and J lost 4 bases. CDR1 is SGHTA and CDR2 is FQGNSA in the germline V gene. The CDR3 has 15 residues. The CDR3 nucleotides are TGTGCCAGCAGCTGGAGACTAGCGGCGTACAATGAGCAGTTCTTC. Translating it yields CASSWRLAAYNEQFF.